The present TCR beta chain was sequenced within a study of beta chain features in type 1 diabetes. Overall study findings and caveats: Cells with high TCR expression could be over-represented when cDNA is sequenced. The naive, central memory and Treg TCRB repertoires of patients appeared to be more similar to one another than those of healthy donors.

Isolation of CD4+ naive, central memory, regulatory and stem cell-like memory cells was achieved by sorting via CD45RO/CCR7/CD25/CD127/CD95/CD27. The entirety of the isolated RNA underwent reverse transcription, so expressed TCRB transcripts were sequenced. Samples of naive, central memory and regulatory T cells yielded a mean of approximately 3.9 million reads. Assay used: immunoSEQ multiplex PCR; TCRdb lists only in-frame clones, some missing. Among approximately 160,000 clones, about 8.5% were seen once, and the ten largest hold 0.65%. Worth noting for this clone: The antigen remains unidentified.

The sequenced material came from central memory CD4+ T cells from blood. The sequence was obtained from a man younger than 30 in good health.

The CDR3 coding sequence is TGTGCCAGTCGACCGCCGGGAAACACTGAAGCTTTCTTT. This codes for CASRPPGNTEAFF. This chain joins TRBV28 and TRBJ1-1; D remains ambiguous. Germline lookup yields CDR1 MDHEN and CDR2 SYDVKM. CDR3 length: 13 amino acids. The V end lost 9 bases, the J end lost 2 bases, and 13 bases lay between the germline ends.